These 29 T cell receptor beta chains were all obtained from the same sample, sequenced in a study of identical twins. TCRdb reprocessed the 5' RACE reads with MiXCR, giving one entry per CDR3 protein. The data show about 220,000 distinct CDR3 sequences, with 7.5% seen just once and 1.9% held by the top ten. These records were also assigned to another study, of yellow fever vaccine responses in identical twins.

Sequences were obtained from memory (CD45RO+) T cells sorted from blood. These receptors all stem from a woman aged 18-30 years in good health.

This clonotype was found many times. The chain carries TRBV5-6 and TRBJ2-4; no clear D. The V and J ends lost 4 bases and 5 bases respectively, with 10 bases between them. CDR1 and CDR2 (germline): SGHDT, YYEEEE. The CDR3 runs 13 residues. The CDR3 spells CASSPVGENIQYF. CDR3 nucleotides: TGTGCCAGCAGCCCGGTCGGAGAAAACATTCAGTACTTC.

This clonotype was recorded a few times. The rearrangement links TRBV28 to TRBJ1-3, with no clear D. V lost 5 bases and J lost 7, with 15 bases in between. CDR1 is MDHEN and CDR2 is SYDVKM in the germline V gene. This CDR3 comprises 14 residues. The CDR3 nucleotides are TGTGCCAGCAGTACCTCCAGATCGGGGAACACCATATATTTT. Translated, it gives CASSTSRSGNTIYF.

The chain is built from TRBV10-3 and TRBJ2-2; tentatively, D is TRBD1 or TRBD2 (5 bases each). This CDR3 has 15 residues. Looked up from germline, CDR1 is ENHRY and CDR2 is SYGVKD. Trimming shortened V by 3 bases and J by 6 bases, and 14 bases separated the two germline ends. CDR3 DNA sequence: TGTGCCATCAGTGACTGGGACCGCGCATCCGGGGAGCTGTTTTTT. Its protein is CAISDWDRASGELFF.

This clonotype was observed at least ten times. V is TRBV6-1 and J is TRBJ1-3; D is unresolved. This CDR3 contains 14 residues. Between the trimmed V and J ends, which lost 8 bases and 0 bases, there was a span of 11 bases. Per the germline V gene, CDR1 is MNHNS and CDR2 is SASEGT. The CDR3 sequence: CASGQTFSGNTIYF. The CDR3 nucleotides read TGTGCCAGCGGTCAGACCTTCTCTGGAAACACCATATATTTT.

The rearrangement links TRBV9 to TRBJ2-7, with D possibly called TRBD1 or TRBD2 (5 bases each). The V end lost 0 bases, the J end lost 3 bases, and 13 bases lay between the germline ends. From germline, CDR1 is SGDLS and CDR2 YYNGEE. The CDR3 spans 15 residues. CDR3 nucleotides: TGTGCCAGCAGCGTAGATGAGGGACCCCTCTACGAGCAGTACTTC. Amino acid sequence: CASSVDEGPLYEQYF.

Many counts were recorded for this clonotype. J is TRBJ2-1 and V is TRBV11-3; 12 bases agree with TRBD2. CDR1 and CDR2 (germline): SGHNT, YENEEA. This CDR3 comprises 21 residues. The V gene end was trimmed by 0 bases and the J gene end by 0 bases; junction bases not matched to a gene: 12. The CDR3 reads CASSLDLAGGGITSSYNEQFF. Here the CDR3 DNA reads TGTGCCAGCAGCTTAGATCTAGCGGGAGGGGGGATAACCAGCTCCTACAATGAGCAGTTCTTC.

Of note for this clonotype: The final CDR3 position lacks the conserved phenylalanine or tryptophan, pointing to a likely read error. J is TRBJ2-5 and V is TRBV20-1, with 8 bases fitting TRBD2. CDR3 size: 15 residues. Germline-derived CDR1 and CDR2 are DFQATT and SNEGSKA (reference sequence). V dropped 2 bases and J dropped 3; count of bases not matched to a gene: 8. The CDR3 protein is CSARPGGADEETQYL. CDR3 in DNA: TGCAGTGCTAGACCCGGGGGGGCCGACGAAGAGACCCAGTACCTC.

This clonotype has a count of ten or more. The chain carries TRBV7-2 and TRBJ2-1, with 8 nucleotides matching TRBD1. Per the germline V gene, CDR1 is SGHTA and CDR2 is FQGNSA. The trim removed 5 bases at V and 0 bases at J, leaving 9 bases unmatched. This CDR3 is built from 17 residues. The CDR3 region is CASSVTTGVGSYNEQFF. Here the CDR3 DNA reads TGTGCCAGCAGCGTTACGACAGGGGTGGGCTCCTACAATGAGCAGTTCTTC.

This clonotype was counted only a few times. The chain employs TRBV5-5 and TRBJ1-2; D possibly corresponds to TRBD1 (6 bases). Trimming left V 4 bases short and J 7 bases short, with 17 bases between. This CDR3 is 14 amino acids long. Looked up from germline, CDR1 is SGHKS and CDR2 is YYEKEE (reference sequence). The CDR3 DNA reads TGTGCCAGCAGCCCAAACTCGGGGGCGTCTGGCTACACCTTC. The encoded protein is CASSPNSGASGYTF.

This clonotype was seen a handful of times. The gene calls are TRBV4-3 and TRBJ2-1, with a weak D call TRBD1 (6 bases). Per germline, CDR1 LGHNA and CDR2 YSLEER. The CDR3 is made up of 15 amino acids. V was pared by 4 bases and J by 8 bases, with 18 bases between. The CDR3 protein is CASSRTNRVKDEQFF. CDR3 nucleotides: TGCGCCAGCAGCCGAACGAACAGGGTTAAGGATGAGCAGTTCTTC.

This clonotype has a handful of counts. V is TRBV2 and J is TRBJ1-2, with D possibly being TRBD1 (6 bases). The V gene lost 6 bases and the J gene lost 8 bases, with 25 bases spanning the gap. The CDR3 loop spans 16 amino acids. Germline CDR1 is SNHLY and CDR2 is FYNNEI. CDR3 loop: CASRPTSGGRLWGYTF. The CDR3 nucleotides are TGTGCCAGCAGGCCGACGAGCGGGGGGCGTTTATGGGGCTACACCTTC.

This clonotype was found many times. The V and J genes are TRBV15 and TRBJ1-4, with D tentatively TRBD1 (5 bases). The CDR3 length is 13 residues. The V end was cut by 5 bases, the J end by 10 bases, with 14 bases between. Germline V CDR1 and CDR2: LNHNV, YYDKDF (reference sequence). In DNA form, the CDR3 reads TGTGCCACCAGCTCAGGGCTCGCCGGAAAACTGTTTTTT. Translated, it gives CATSSGLAGKLFF.

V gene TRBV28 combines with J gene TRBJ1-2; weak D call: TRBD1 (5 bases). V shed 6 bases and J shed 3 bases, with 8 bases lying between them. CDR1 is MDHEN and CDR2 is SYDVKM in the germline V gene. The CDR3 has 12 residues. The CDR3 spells CASSLTDYGYTF. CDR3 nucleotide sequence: TGTGCCAGCAGCTTGACAGACTATGGCTACACCTTC.

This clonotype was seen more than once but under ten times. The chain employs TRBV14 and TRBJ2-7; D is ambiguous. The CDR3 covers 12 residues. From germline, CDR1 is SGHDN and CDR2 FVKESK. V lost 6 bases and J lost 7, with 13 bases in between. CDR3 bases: TGTGCCAGCAGTTCCATGTTAAGGGAGCAGTACTTC. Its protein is CASSSMLREQYF.

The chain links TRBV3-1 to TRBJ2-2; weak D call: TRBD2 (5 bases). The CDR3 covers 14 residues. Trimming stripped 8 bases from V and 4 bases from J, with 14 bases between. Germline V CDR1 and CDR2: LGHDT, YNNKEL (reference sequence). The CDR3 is CASAHPGGTGELFF. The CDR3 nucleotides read TGTGCCAGCGCCCACCCCGGAGGCACCGGGGAGCTGTTTTTT.

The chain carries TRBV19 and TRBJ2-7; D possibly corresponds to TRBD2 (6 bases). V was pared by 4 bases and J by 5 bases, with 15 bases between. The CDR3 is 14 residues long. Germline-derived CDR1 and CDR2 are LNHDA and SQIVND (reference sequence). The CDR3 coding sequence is TGTGCCAGTAGTAAGGGACTGGGCCCGGACGAGCAGTACTTC. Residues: CASSKGLGPDEQYF.

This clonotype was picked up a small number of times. The CDR3 loop is CASSTTAGSYGYTF. The DNA of the CDR3 is TGTGCCAGTAGTACGACAGCTGGGAGCTATGGCTACACCTTC. This sequence joins TRBV19 and TRBJ1-2, with D possibly being TRBD1 (5 bases). The CDR3 is made up of 14 amino acids. With 4 bases removed from V and 4 bases from J, the gap between germline ends came to 13 bases. Germline loops: CDR1 LNHDA, CDR2 SQIVND (reference sequence).

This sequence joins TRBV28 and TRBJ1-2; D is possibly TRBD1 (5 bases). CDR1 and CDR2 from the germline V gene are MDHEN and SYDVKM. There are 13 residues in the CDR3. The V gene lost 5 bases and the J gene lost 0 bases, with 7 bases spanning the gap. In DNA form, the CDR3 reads TGTGCCAGCAGTGGGGGAGCTAACTATGGCTACACCTTC. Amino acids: CASSGGANYGYTF.

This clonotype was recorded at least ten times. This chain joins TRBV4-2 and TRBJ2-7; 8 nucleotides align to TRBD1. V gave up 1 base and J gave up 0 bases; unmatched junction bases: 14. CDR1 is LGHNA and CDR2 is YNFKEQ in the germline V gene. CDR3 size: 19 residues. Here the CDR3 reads CASSQGNRFWDRSSYEQYF. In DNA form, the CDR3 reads TGTGCCAGCAGCCAAGGGAACAGGTTCTGGGACAGGAGCTCCTACGAGCAGTACTTC.

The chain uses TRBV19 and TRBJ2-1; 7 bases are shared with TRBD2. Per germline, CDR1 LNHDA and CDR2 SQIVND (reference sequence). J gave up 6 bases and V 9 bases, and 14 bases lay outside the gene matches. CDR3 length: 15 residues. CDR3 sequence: CASGEGTGNINEQFF. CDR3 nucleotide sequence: TGTGCCAGCGGGGAGGGTACGGGAAATATCAATGAGCAGTTCTTC.

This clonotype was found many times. The CDR3 DNA is TGCAGCGTTGAAGGGACAAGCGACAAGTTCTTC. This gives the protein CSVEGTSDKFF. The rearrangement uses TRBV29-1 and TRBJ2-1; weak D call: TRBD1 (5 bases). Trimming removed 1 base at V and 14 bases at J, with 12 bases between. The germline V gene encodes CDR1 SQVTM and CDR2 ANQGSEA. The CDR3 has 11 residues.

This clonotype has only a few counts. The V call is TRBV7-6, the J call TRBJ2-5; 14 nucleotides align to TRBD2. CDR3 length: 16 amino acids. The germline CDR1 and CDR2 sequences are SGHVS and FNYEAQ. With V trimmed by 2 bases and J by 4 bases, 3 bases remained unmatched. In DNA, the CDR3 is TGTGCCAGCAGCTTAACGACTAGCGGGAGGGGAGAGACCCAGTACTTC. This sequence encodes CASSLTTSGRGETQYF. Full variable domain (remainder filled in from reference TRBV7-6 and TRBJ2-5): GAGVSQSPRYKVTKRGQDVALRCDPISGHVSLYWYRQALGQGPEFLTYFNYEAQQDKSGLPNDRFSAERPEGSISTLTIQRTEQRDSAMYRCASSLTTSGRGETQYFGPGTRLLVL.

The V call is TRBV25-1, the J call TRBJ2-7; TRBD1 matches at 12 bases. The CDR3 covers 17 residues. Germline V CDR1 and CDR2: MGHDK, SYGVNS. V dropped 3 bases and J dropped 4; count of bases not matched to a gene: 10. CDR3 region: CASSDPRDRGHPYEQYF. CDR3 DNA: TGTGCCAGCAGTGACCCCCGGGACAGGGGGCACCCATACGAGCAGTACTTC.

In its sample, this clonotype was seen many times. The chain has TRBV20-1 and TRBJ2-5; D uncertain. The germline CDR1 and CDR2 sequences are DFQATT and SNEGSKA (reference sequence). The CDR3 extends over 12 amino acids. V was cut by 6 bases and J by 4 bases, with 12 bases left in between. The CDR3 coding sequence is TGCAGTGCGCGACCGGTAGCAGAGACCCAGTACTTC. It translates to CSARPVAETQYF.

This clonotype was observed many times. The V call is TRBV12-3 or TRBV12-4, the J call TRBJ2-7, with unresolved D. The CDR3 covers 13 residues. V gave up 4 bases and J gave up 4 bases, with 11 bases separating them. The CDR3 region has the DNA TGTGCCAGCAGTTCCCCAGTCCGTTACGAGCAGTACTTC. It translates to CASSSPVRYEQYF.

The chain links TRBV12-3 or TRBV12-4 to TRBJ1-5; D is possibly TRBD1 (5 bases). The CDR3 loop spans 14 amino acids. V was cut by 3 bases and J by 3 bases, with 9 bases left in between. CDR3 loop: CASSLRGTNQPQHF. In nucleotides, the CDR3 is TGTGCCAGCAGTTTGAGGGGCACCAATCAGCCCCAGCATTTT.

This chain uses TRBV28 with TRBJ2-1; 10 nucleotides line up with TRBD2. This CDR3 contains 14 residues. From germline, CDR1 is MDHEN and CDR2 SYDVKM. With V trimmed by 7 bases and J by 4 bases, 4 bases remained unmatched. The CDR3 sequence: CASTAAGGYNEQFF. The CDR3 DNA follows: TGTGCCAGCACCGCAGCGGGGGGGTACAATGAGCAGTTCTTC.

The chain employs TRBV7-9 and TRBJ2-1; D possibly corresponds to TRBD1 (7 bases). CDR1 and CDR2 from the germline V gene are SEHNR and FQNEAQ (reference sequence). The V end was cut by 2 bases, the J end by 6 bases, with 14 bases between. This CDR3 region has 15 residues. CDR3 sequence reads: CASSLRRGVVNEQFF. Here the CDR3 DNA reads TGTGCCAGCAGCTTACGCAGGGGGGTGGTCAATGAGCAGTTCTTC.

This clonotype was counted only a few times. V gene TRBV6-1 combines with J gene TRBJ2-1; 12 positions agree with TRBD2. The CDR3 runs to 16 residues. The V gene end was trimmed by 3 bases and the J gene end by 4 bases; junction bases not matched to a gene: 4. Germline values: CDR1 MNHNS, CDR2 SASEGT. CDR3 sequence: CASSEETSGRYNEQFF. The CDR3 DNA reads TGTGCCAGCAGTGAGGAGACTAGCGGGAGATACAATGAGCAGTTCTTC.